This T cell receptor (beta chain) was captured by sequencing in a study of blood T cell repertoires in COVID-19. Study-level background: The United States, Italy and Spain were the sources of the acute and convalescent COVID-19 samples.

Profiling relied on immunoSEQ multiplex PCR, and the TCRdb table lists in-frame clones only, not all of them. This table has some 110,000 clones, about 75% appearing once. This clone was detected many times. Per the germline V gene, CDR1 is SGHRS and CDR2 is YFSETQ. V lost 0 bases, J lost 6 bases, and 2 bases stayed unmatched. The length of the CDR3 is 15 residues. The sequencing sample was made of peripheral blood. The sequence was obtained from a woman in her 70s with acute or convalescent COVID-19. This chain links TRBV5-1 with TRBJ1-6; TRBD1 agrees at 8 bases. This CDR3 reads CASSLGQGANSPLHF. CDR3 coding DNA: TGCGCCAGCAGCTTGGGGCAGGGGGCTAATTCACCCCTCCACTTT.